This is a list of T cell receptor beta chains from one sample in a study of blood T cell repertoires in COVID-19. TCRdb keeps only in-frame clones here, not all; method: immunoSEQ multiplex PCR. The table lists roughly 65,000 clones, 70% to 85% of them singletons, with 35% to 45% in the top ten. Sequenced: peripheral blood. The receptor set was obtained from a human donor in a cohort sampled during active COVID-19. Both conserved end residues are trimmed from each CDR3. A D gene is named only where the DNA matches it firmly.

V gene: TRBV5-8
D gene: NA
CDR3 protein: ASSHYEQY

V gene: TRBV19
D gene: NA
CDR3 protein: ASGWQAGDTEAF

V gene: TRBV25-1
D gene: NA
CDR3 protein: ASSSSSGDGTEAF

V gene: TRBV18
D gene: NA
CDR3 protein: ASSSLDSGANVLT

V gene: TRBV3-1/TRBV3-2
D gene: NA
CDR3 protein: ASSLSGGKPQH

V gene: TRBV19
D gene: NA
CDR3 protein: ASSDRTANTIY

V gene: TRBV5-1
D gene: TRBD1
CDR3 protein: ASSLEGQGFGNEQF

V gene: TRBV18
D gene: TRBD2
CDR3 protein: ASSPQSSGGRGELF

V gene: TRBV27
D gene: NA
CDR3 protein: ASSLSEGVYNEQF

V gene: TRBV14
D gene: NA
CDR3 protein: ASSQGSYSGANVLT

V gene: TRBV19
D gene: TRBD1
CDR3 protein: ASSPGQVYGYT